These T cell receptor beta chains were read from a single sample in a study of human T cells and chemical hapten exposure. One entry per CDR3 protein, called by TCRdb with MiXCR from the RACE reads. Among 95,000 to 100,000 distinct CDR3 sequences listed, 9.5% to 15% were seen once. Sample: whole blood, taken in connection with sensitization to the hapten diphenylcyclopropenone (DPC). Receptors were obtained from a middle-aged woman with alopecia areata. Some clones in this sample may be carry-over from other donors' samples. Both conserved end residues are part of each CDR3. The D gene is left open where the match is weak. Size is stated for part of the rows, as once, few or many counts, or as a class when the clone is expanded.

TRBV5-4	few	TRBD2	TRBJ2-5	TGTGCCAGCAGCTTGGGGACTAGCGGGAGAGAGACCCAGTACTTC	CASSLGTSGRETQYF
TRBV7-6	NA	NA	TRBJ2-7	TGTGCCAGCAGCTTAAGTGTGGTGGGGCACGAGCAGTACTTC	CASSLSVVGHEQYF
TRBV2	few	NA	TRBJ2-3	TGTGCCAGCGGGAGGGACAGAAGCACAGATACGCAGTATTTT	CASGRDRSTDTQYF
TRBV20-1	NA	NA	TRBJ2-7	TGCAGTGCTAGAGATTACAGCCTCCTGCCCTACGAGCAGTACTTC	CSARDYSLLPYEQYF
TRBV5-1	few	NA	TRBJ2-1	TGCGCCAGCAGCCCCCGAACAGCGAGCCATGAGCAGTTCTTC	CASSPRTASHEQFF
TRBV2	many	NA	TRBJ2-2	TGTGCCAGCACCGGGGAGAGAGGGGGCACCGGGGAGCTGTTTTTT	CASTGERGGTGELFF
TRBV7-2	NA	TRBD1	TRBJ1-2	TGTGCCAGCATCCATGGGGGACAGAACTATGGCTACACCTTC	CASIHGGQNYGYTF
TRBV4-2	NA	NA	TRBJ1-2	TGTGCCAGCAGCCAAGATTACAGGGCCCGCGGCTACACCTTC	CASSQDYRARGYTF
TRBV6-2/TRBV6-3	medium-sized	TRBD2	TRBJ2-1	TGTGCCAGCAGTGAAAGCGGGAGGGATTACAATGAGCAGTTCTTC	CASSESGRDYNEQFF
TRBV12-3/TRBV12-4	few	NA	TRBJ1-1	TGTGCCAGCAGTTTAGCCGGAAACACTGAAGCTTTCTTT	CASSLAGNTEAFF
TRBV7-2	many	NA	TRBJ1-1	TGTGCCAGCAGCTTATTCCCGGAAGGCACTGAAGCTTTCTTT	CASSLFPEGTEAFF
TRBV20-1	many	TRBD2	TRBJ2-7	TGCAGTGCTAGAGAACTAGCGGGAAGTCCAGGCGAGCAGTACTTC	CSARELAGSPGEQYF
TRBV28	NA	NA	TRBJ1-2	TGTGCCAGCAGTTTCGACAGCGGCTACACCTTC	CASSFDSGYTF
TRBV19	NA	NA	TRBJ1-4	TGTGCCAGTAGACCACCGACAACTAATGAAAAACTGTTTTTT	CASRPPTTNEKLFF
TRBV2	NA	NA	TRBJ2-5	TGTGCCAGCAGTGAAGGAGTCAGACAAGAGACCCAGTACTTC	CASSEGVRQETQYF
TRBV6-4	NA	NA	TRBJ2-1	TGTGCCAGCAGCGCCTCTTTGAACAATGAGCAGTTCTTC	CASSASLNNEQFF
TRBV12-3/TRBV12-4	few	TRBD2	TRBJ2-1	TGTGCCAGCAGTTCAGTCGCGGGAGGGCCGAATGAGCAGTTCTTC	CASSSVAGGPNEQFF
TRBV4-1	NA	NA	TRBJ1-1	TGCGCCAGCAGCCAAGATACTTTGATTGTCTCTGAAGCTTTCTTT	CASSQDTLIVSEAFF
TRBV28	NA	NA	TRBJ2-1	TGTGCCAGCGGGCTAGCAATAGGTGAGCAGTTCTTC	CASGLAIGEQFF
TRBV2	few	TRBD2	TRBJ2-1	TGTGCCAGCCTAAAAGGACTAGCGGGAGCAGGTGAGCAGTTCTTC	CASLKGLAGAGEQFF
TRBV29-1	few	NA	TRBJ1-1	TGCAGCGTTAAAGAGCGGAGTGCTAACACTGAAGCTTTCTTT	CSVKERSANTEAFF
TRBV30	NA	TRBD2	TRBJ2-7	TGTGCCTGGAGTTCGGGAGGGCCTCGTGAGCAGTACTTC	CAWSSGGPREQYF
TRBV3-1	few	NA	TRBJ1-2	TGTGCCGTACGGTCAGATGCGGACTATGGCTACACCTTC	CAVRSDADYGYTF
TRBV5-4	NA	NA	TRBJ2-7	TGTGCCAGCAGCTTGGGTATGGGGACACGATCCCACGAGCAGTACTTC	CASSLGMGTRSHEQYF